A single sample gave rise to the 10 T cell receptor beta chains below, sequenced in a study of cytomegalovirus exposure and HLA in healthy donors. Some clones are missing from TCRdb's copy, which holds only in-frame ones; the method was immunoSEQ multiplex PCR. Here the sample spans 110,000 or so clones, about 82% being singletons. The sequencing input was PBMCs. Every receptor here comes from a man younger than 35 in good health and CMV-seronegative.

V is TRBV7-9 and J is TRBJ2-3, with 7 nucleotides matching TRBD2. V gave up 5 bases and J gave up 3 bases; unmatched junction bases: 14. Per germline, CDR1 SEHNR and CDR2 FQNEAQ (reference sequence). The length of the CDR3 is 17 residues. The CDR3 protein is CASSRGGGRGSTDTQYF. The DNA of the CDR3 is TGTGCCAGCAGCCGGGGAGGCGGGAGAGGTAGTACAGATACGCAGTATTTT.

The chain is built from TRBV5-8 and TRBJ2-7; D possibly corresponds to TRBD2 (7 bases). V was trimmed by 5 bases and J by 7 bases, leaving 19 bases between them. Germline values: CDR1 SGHTS, CDR2 YDEGEE. This CDR3 is 14 amino acids long. In nucleotides, the CDR3 is TGTGCCAGCAGGCCCAGGGGAGGGGGGGTTGAGCAGTACTTC. It is translated as CASRPRGGGVEQYF.

The rearrangement uses TRBV5-1 and TRBJ1-2; tentatively, D is TRBD1 (6 bases). Trimming left V 4 bases short and J 4 bases short, with 11 bases between. This CDR3 contains 13 residues. In germline, CDR1 is SGHRS, CDR2 YFSETQ. The CDR3 DNA sequence: TGCGCCAGCAGCGAACCGGACAGCTATGGCTACACCTTC. It encodes CASSEPDSYGYTF.

V usage is TRBV5-1 and J usage is TRBJ1-4; tentative D call: TRBD1 (5 bases). CDR1 and CDR2 (germline): SGHRS, YFSETQ. Trimming took 2 bases from V and 0 from J, leaving 8 bases between them. This CDR3 has 15 amino acids. The CDR3 DNA sequence: TGCGCCAGCAGCTTTGGACAAACAACTAATGAAAAACTGTTTTTT. It translates to CASSFGQTTNEKLFF.

This sequence joins TRBV5-8 and TRBJ1-5, with unresolved D. The CDR3 consists of 14 residues. V was cut by 0 bases and J by 2 bases, with 6 bases left in between. In germline, CDR1 is SGHTS, CDR2 YDEGEE. The CDR3 protein is CASSLGRGNQPQHF. CDR3 in DNA: TGTGCCAGCAGCTTGGGCCGGGGCAATCAGCCCCAGCATTTT.

J is TRBJ1-2 and V is TRBV29-1, with 7 positions matching TRBD1. This CDR3 contains 15 residues. The germline V gene has CDR1 SQVTM and CDR2 ANQGSEA. The trim removed 4 bases at V and 4 bases at J, leaving 12 bases unmatched. The CDR3 region has the DNA TGCAGCGTTGGGGGGCCTAAGGGACAGAGCTATGGCTACACCTTC. Its protein product is CSVGGPKGQSYGYTF.

The V and J genes are TRBV18 and TRBJ2-7, with 9 positions matching TRBD1. The CDR3 spans 15 residues. Looked up from germline, CDR1 is KGHSH and CDR2 is LQKENI. The J segment lost 3 bases and the V segment lost 5 bases, leaving 8 bases of the junction unmatched. This CDR3 reads CASSIAGQGDYEQYF. As DNA, the CDR3 is TGTGCCAGCTCAATTGCGGGACAGGGAGACTACGAGCAGTACTTC.

The J gene is TRBJ2-1, the V gene TRBV9; 15 bases agree with TRBD2. J lost 8 bases, V lost 6 bases, and 12 bases had no gene match. The CDR3 is 17 amino acids. Germline CDR1 reads SGDLS; CDR2 reads YYNGEE. The CDR3 bases are TGTGCCAGCACCGACGGACTAGCGGGAGGGCAGATCGATGAGCAGTTCTTC. Translating gives CASTDGLAGGQIDEQFF.

This clone was found once. The chain couples TRBV5-4 to TRBJ2-7, with TRBD2 matching over 7 bases. V lost 0 bases to trimming and J lost 4 bases; unmatched junction nucleotides: 7. The CDR3 has 15 amino acids. CDR1 is SGHNT, CDR2 YYREEE, per germline (reference sequence). CDR3 coding DNA: TGTGCCAGCAGCTTGGCCGGGGGGTCGCAATACGAGCAGTACTTC. Translation gives CASSLAGGSQYEQYF. The full variable domain, rest sourced from reference TRBV5-4 and TRBJ2-7, is ETGVTQSPTHLIKTRGQQVTLRCSSQSGHNTVSWYQQALGQGPQFIFQYYREEENGRGNFPPRFSGLQFPNYSSELNVNALELDDSALYLCASSLAGGSQYEQYFGPGTRLTVT.

This chain joins TRBV2 and TRBJ2-7; D possibly corresponds to TRBD1 (5 bases). Germline V gene lookup returns CDR1 SNHLY and CDR2 FYNNEI. V lost 9 bases to trimming and J lost 6 bases, with 15 bases between them. The CDR3 is 12 residues long. CDR3 DNA sequence: TGTGCCAGTGGCCAGGGATGGGTCGAGCAGTACTTC. As protein: CASGQGWVEQYF. The full variable domain, its missing parts supplied by reference TRBV2 and TRBJ2-7, is EPEVTQTPSHQVTQMGQEVILRCVPISNHLYFYWYRQILGQKVEFLVSFYNNEISEKSEIFDDQFSVERPDGSNFTLKIRSTKLEDSAMYFCASGQGWVEQYFGPGTRLTVT.